One sample yielded the 3 T cell receptor beta chains listed below, sequenced in a study of cytomegalovirus exposure and HLA in healthy donors. This PCR relied on a set of 60 Vbeta primers and 13 Jbeta primers. TCRdb's copy holds only in-frame clones and misses some; the assay was immunoSEQ multiplex PCR. Among tens of thousands of clones listed, 77% were seen once. Sequencing input: PBMCs. Receptors originate from a middle-aged woman in good health and CMV-seropositive.

The rearrangement links TRBV10-2 to TRBJ1-5; D is unclear. The CDR3 has 15 residues. Trimming took 0 bases from V and 1 from J, leaving 7 bases between them. Looked up from germline, CDR1 is WSHSY and CDR2 is SAAADI. DNA for the CDR3: TGCGCCAGCAGTGAGTCCTCGTCCAGCAATCAGCCCCAGCATTTT. It encodes CASSESSSSNQPQHF.

This chain uses TRBV20-1 with TRBJ1-1, with D possibly being TRBD1 (5 bases). The CDR3 covers 11 residues. V was trimmed by 7 bases and J by 10 bases, leaving 16 bases between them. CDR1 and CDR2 (germline): DFQATT, SNEGSKA (reference sequence). CDR3 region: CSVLVREGAFF. CDR3 DNA: TGCAGTGTCCTGGTCAGGGAGGGAGCTTTCTTT.

The chain uses TRBV7-7 and TRBJ2-1; 8 positions agree with TRBD1. V dropped 4 bases and J dropped 7; count of bases not matched to a gene: 9. The V gene's germline CDR1 is SSHAT and CDR2 FNYEAQ (reference sequence). The CDR3 length is 15 residues. The CDR3 reads CASSSGQGQSNEQFF. As DNA, the CDR3 is TGTGCCAGCAGCTCCGGACAGGGTCAATCGAATGAGCAGTTCTTC.